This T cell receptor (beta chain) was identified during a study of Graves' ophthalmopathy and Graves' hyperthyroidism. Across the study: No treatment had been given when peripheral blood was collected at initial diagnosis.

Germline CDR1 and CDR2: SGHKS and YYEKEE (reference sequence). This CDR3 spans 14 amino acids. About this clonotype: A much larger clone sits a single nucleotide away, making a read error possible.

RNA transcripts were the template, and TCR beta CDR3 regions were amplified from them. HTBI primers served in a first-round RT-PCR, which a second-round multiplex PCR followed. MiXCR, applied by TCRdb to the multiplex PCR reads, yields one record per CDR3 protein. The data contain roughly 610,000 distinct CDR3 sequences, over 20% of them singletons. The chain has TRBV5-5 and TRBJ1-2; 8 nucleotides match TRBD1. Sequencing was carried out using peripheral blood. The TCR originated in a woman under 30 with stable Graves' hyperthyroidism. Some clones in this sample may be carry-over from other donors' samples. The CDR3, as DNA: TGTGTCAGCACCCGAACAGGGGGAGGAGGTGGCTACACCTTC. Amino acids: CVSTRTGGGGGYTF.